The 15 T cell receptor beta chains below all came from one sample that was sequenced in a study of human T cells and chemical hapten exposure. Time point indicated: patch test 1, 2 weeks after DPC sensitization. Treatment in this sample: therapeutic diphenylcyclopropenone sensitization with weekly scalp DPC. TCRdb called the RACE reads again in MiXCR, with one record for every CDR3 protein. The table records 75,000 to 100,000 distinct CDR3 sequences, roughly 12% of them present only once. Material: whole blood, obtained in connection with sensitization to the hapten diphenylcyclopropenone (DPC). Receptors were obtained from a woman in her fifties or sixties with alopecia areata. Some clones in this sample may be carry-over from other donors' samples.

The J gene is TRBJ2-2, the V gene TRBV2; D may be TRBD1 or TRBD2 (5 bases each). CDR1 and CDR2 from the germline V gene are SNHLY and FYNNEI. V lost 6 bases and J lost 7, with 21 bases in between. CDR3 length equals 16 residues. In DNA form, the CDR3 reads TGTGCCAGCAGAAAGGGTCAGGGAGTGTTGAGCGGGGAGCTGTTTTTT. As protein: CASRKGQGVLSGELFF.

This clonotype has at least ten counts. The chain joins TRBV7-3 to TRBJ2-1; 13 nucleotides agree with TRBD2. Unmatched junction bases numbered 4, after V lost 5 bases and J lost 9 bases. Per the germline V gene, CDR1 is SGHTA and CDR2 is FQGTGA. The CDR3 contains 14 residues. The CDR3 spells CASSTSGGALEQFF. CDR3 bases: TGTGCCAGCAGCACTAGCGGGGGGGCCCTTGAGCAGTTCTTC.

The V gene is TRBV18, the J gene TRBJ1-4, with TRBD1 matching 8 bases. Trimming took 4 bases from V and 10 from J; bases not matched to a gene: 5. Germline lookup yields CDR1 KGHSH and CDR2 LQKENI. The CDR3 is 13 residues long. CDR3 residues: CASSLGQGGKLFF. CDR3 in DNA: TGTGCCAGCTCACTCGGACAGGGCGGAAAACTGTTTTTT.

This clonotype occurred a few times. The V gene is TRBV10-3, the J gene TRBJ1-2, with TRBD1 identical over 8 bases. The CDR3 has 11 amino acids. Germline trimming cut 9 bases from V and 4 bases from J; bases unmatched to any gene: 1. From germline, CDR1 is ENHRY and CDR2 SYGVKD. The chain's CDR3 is CAIGQGYGYTF. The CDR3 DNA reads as TGTGCCATTGGACAGGGCTATGGCTACACCTTC.

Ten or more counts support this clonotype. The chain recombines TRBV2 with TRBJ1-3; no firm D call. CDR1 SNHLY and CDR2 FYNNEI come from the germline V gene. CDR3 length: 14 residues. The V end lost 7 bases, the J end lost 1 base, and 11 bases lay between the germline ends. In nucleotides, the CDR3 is TGTGCCAGCACCTTTCTACCTTCTGGAAACACCATATATTTT. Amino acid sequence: CASTFLPSGNTIYF.

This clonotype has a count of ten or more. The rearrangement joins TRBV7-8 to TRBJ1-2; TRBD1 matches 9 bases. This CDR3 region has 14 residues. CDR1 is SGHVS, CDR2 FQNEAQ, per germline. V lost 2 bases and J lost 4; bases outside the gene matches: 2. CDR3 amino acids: CASSLRDRAYGYTF. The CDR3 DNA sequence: TGTGCCAGCAGCTTACGGGACAGGGCCTATGGCTACACCTTC.

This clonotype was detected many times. CDR3 DNA sequence: TGTGCCAGCAGCGTAGGAATGGGGGCCTACGAGCAGTACTTC. Translating gives CASSVGMGAYEQYF. The chain is built from TRBV9 and TRBJ2-7; D is perhaps TRBD1 or TRBD2 (5 bases each). Per the germline V gene, CDR1 is SGDLS and CDR2 is YYNGEE. CDR3 length equals 14 residues. Trimming removed 0 bases from V and 2 bases from J, with 9 bases in between.

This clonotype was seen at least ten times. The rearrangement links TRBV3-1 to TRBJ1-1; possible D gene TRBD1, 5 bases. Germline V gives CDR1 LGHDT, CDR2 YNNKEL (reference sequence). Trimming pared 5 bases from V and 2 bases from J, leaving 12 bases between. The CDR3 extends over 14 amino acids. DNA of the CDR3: TGTGCCAGCAGCTGGGACGGACGAAACACTGAAGCTTTCTTT. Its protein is CASSWDGRNTEAFF.

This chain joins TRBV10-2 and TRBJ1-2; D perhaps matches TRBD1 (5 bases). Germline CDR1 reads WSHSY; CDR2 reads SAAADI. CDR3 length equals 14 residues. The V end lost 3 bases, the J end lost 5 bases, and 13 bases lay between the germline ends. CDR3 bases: TGCGCCAGCAGTGATGGGGGAAGTTTATATGGCTACACCTTC. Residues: CASSDGGSLYGYTF.

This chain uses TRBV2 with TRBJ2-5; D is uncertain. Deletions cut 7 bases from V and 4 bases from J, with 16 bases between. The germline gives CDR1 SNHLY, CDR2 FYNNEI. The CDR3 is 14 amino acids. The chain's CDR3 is CASTVRVNGETQYF. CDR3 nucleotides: TGTGCCAGCACTGTCCGGGTCAACGGAGAGACCCAGTACTTC.

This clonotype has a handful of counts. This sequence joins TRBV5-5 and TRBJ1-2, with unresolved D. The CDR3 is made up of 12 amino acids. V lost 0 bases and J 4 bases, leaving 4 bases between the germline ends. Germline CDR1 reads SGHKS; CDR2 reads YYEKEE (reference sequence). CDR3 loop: CASSLGPYGYTF. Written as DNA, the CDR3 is TGTGCCAGCAGCTTGGGGCCCTATGGCTACACCTTC.

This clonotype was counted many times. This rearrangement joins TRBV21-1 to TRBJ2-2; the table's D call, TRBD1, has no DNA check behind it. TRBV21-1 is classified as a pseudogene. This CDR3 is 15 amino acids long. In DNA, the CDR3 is TGTGCCAGCAGCGGGACAGTCCCGAACACCGGGGAGCTGTTTTTT. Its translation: CASSGTVPNTGELFF.

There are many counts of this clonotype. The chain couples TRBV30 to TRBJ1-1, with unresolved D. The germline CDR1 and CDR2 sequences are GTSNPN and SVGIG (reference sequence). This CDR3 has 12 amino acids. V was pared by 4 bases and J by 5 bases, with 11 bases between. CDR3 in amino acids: CAWKEYGTEAFF. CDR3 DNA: TGTGCCTGGAAGGAGTACGGGACTGAAGCTTTCTTT.

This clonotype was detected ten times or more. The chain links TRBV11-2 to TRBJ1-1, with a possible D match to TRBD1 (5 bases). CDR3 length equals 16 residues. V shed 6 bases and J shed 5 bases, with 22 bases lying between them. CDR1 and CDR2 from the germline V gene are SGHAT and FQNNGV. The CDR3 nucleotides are TGTGCCAGCAGATCGAGGGGAAAGGTCGGGTGGACTGAAGCTTTCTTT. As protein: CASRSRGKVGWTEAFF.

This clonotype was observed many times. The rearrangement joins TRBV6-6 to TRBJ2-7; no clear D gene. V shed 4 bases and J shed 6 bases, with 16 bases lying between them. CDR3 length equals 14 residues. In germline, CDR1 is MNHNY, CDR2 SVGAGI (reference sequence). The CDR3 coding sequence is TGTGCCAGCAGTTCCCAAGGACGGTTGAGCGAGCAGTACTTC. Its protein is CASSSQGRLSEQYF.